This TCR beta chain derives from a study of post-analysis software for immune sequencing data. Germline loops: CDR1 SQVTM, CDR2 ANQGSEA. The V end lost 6 bases, the J end lost 5 bases, and 28 bases lay between the germline ends. CDR3 size: 17 residues. Study-wide results and caveats: The normalized Chao1 diversity of multiple sclerosis patients was significantly lower than that of controls. Under the F measure, samples that were prepared in one batch clustered strongly together. Compared with controls, patients had more of about five TRBV segments, including TRBV5-6, TRBV5-1 and TRBV20-1.

Worth noting for this clonotype: Its antigen is currently unknown.

The library was made from cDNA and included unique molecular identifiers. Each CDR3 protein gets one entry after TCRdb re-called the PCR reads with MiXCR. The data hold roughly 800,000 distinct CDR3 sequences, with 53% observed a single time. V and J are TRBV29-1 and TRBJ2-5; a possible D gene is TRBD2 (7 bases). Sequenced: blood. The sequence derives from a girl between 5 and 17 years old with multiple sclerosis. CDR3 bases: TGCAGCGTGGGAGGGGTCTCAGGGGCATATTCTAGGGAGACCCAGTACTTC. This encodes CSVGGVSGAYSRETQYF.